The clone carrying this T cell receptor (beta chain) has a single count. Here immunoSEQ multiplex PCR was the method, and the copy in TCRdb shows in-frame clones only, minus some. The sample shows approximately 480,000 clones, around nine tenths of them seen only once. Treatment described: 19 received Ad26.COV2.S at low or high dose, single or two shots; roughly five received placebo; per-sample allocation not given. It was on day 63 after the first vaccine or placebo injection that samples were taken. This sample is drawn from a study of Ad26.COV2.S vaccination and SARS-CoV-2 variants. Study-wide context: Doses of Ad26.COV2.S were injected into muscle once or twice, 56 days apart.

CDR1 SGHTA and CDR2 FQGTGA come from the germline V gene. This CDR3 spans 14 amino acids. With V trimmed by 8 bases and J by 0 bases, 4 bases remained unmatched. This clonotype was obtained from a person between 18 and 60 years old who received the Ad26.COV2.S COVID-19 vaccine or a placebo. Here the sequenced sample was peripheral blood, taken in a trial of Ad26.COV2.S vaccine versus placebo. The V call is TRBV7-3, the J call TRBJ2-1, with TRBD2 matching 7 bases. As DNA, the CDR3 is TGTGCCAGCGGCGGGAGCGCCTCCTACAATGAGCAGTTCTTC. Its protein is CASGGSASYNEQFF.